Listed below are T cell receptor beta chains from one sample, sequenced in a study of shared clonotypes between healthy human individuals. Sequencing was performed with immunoSEQ multiplex PCR; in TCRdb, only in-frame clones are kept and a portion is missing. In the table there are some 2,500,000 clones, approximately 90% of which are singletons. Sequences were obtained from naive CD4+ T cells from PBMCs. These receptors were collected from a man aged 18 to 35 in good health. Some clones in this sample may be carry-over from other donors' samples. The CDR3 runs from the conserved cysteine through the conserved F or W. A D gene is named only where the DNA matches it firmly. The size field is filled for only some rows; it gives once, few, many or a size class.

clone size	V gene	D gene	J gene	CDR3 DNA	CDR3 protein
.	TRBV7-9	TRBD1	TRBJ1-4	TGTGCCAGCAGCTTCCGACAGGGGGCCAATGAAAAACTGTTTTTT	CASSFRQGANEKLFF
.	TRBV5-1	.	TRBJ2-1	TGCGCCAGCAGCTTGGGACCCCTCAATGAGCAGTTCTTC	CASSLGPLNEQFF
.	TRBV7-9	.	TRBJ1-6	TGTGCCAGCAGCCATCAGCCCTCGGGGCCTTACTATAATTCACCCCTCCACTTT	CASSHQPSGPYYNSPLHF
.	TRBV5-8	.	TRBJ1-2	TGTGCCAGCAGCTTCGACGCATCGACGGTAGGCTACACCTTC	CASSFDASTVGYTF
.	TRBV18	TRBD1	TRBJ2-1	TGTGCCAGCTCACCCCGGACAGGGGGCTTAAATGAGCAGTTCTTC	CASSPRTGGLNEQFF
.	TRBV5-4	.	TRBJ2-3	TGTGCCAGCAGCGTGCCGGGACGCCTTAGCACAGATACGCAGTATTTT	CASSVPGRLSTDTQYF
.	TRBV10-1	.	TRBJ1-4	TGCGCCAGCAGTGGGGGGCCGAAGAGGGAAAAACTGTTTTTT	CASSGGPKREKLFF
.	TRBV14	.	TRBJ2-7	TGTGCCAGCAGCCAAGATTGGGCTATCGCCTACGAGCAGTACTTC	CASSQDWAIAYEQYF
.	TRBV18	.	TRBJ1-1	TGTGCCAGCTCACCACAGGGGACGGGCACTGAAGCTTTCTTT	CASSPQGTGTEAFF
.	TRBV10-1	.	TRBJ2-7	TGCGCCAGCAGTGGGCCGCCCAAGCAGTACTTC	CASSGPPKQYF
.	TRBV27	TRBD2	TRBJ2-2	TGTGCCAGCAGTTTATACTGGACTAGCGACACCGGGGAGCTGTTTTTT	CASSLYWTSDTGELFF
.	TRBV2	.	TRBJ2-3	TGTGCCAGCACTGCCAAAGACTGGGGGTTGGATTTT	CASTAKDWGLDF
once	TRBV25-1	.	TRBJ2-4	TGTGCCAGCAGTGAATTTGGCAAATCCAAAAACATTCAGTACTTC	CASSEFGKSKNIQYF
.	TRBV7-8	TRBD2	TRBJ2-7	TGTGCCAGCAGCTCCGACCGGAAAGCAGCGGGAGAGGGCTACGAGCAGTACTTC	CASSSDRKAAGEGYEQYF
.	TRBV7-3	.	TRBJ2-3	TGTGCCAGCAGCTTAACGCCGGGATCAGCGGATACGCAGTATTTT	CASSLTPGSADTQYF
.	TRBV7-2	TRBD1	TRBJ2-7	TGTGCCAGCAGCGAAGGACAGGGGGCCTACGAGCAGTACTTC	CASSEGQGAYEQYF
.	TRBV5-1	TRBD1	TRBJ1-4	TGCGCCAGCAGCTTGGTTGGGACAGGGCATGAAAAACTGTTTTTT	CASSLVGTGHEKLFF